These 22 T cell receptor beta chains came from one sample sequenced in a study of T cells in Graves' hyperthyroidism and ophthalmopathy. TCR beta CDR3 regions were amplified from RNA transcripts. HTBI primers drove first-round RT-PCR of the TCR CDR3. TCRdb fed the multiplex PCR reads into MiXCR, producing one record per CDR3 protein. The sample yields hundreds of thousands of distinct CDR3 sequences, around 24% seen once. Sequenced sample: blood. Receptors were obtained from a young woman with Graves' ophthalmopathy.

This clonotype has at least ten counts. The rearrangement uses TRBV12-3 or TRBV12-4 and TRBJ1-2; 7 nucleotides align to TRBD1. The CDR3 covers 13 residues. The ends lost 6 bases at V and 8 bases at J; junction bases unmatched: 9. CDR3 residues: CASSLDRVAGYTF. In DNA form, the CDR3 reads TGTGCCAGCAGCCTCGACAGGGTGGCCGGCTACACCTTC.

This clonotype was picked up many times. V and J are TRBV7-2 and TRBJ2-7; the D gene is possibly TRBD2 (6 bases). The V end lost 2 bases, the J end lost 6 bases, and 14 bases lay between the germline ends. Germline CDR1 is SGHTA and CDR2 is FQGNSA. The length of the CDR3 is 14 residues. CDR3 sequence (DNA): TGTGCCAGCAGCTTATCTTGGGGGGAGCTCGAGCAGTACTTC. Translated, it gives CASSLSWGELEQYF.

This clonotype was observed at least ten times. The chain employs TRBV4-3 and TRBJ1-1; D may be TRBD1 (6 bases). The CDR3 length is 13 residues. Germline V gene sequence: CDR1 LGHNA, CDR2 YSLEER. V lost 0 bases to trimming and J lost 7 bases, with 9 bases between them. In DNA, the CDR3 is TGCGCCAGCAGCCAAGAGGACAGACGTGAAGCTTTCTTT. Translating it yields CASSQEDRREAFF.

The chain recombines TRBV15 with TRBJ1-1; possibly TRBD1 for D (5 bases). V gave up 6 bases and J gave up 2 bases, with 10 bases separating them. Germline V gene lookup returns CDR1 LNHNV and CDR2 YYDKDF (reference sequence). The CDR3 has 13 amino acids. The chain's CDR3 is CATRERGNTEAFF. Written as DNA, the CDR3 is TGTGCCACCAGAGAGAGGGGTAACACTGAAGCTTTCTTT.

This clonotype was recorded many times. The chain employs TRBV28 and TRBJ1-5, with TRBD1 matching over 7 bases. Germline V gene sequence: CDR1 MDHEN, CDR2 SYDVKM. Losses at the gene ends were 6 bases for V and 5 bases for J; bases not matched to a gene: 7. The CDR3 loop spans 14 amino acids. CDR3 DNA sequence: TGTGCCAGCAGCTCCCGGGACAGAGATCAGCCCCAGCATTTT. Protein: CASSSRDRDQPQHF.

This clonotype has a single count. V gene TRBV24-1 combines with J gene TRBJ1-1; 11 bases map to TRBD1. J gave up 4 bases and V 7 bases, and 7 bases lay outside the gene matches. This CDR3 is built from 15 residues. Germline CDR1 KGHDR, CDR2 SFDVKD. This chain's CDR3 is CATRDRGREGTEAFF. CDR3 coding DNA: TGTGCCACCAGGGACAGGGGGCGAGAGGGCACTGAAGCTTTCTTT.

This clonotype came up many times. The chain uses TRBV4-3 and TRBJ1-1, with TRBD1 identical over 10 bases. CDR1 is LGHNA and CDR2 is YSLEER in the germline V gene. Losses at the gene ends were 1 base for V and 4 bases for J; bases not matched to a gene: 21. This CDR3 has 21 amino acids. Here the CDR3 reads CASSQGGSWGQGLLRGTEAFF. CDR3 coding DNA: TGCGCCAGCAGCCAAGGGGGTTCTTGGGGACAGGGGTTGTTGCGGGGCACTGAAGCTTTCTTT.

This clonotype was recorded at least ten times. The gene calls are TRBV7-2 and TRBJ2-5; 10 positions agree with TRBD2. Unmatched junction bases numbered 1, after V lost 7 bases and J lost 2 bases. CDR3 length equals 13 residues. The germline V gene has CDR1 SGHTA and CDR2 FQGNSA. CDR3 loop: CASNSGGQETQYF. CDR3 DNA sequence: TGTGCCAGCAATAGCGGGGGGCAAGAGACCCAGTACTTC.

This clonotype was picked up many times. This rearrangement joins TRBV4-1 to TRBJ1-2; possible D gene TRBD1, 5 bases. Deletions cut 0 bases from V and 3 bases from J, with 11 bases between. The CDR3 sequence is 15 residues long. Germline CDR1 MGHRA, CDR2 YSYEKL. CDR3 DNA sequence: TGCGCCAGCAGCCAAGATTGGGGGGGTGACTATGGCTACACCTTC. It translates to CASSQDWGGDYGYTF.

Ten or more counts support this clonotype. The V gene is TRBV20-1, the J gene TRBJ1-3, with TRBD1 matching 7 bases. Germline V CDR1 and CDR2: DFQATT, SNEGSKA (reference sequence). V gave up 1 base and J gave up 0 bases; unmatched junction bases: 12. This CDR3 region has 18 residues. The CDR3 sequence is CSARVRDSLSSSGNTIYF. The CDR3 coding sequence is TGCAGTGCTAGAGTGAGGGACAGTCTAAGTTCCTCTGGAAACACCATATATTTT.

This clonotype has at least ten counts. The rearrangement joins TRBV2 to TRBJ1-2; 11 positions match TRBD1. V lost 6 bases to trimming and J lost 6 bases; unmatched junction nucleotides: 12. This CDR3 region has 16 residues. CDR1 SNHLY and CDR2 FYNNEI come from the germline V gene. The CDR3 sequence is CASSQDRGRPLNGYTF. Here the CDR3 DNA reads TGTGCCAGCAGCCAGGACAGGGGGCGCCCCCTCAATGGCTACACCTTC.

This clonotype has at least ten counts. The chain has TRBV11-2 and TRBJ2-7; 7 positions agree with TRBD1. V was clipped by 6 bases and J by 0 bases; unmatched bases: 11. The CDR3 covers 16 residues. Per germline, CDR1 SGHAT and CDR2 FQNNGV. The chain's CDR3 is CASRNRDRKNSYEQYF. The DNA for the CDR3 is TGTGCCAGCAGAAACCGGGACAGAAAAAACTCCTACGAGCAGTACTTC.

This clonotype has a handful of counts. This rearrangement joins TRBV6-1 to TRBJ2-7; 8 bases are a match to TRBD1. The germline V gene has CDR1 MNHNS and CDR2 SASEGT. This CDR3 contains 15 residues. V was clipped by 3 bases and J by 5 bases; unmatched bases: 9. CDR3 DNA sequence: TGTGCCAGCAGTGACCTCAGGGGGCGCTGGGACGAGCAGTACTTC. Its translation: CASSDLRGRWDEQYF.

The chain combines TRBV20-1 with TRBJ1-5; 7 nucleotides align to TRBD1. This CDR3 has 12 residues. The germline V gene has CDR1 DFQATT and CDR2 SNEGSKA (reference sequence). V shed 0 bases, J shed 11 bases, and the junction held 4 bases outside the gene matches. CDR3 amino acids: CSAREGQRAQHF. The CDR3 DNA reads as TGCAGTGCTAGAGAGGGACAGCGGGCCCAGCATTTT.

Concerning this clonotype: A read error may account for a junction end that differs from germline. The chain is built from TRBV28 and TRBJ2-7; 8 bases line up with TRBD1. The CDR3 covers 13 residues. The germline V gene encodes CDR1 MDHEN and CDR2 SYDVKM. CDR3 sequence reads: CASRLDRVNEKYF. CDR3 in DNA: TGTGCCAGCAGATTGGACAGGGTGAACGAGAAGTACTTC.

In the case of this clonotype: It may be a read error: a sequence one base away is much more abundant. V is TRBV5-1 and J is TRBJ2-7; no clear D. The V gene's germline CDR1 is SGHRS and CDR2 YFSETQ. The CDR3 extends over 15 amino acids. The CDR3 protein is CASSLFAGSSYEQCF. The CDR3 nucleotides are TGCGCCAGCAGCTTGTTCGCAGGCAGCTCCTACGAGCAGTGCTTC.

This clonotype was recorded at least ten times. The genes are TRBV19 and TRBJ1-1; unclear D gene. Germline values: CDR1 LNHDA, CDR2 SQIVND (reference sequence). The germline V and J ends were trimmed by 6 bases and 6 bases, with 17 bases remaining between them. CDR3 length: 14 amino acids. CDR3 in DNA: TGTGCCAGTAGGGGTTGGGATGGAAGCCCTGAAGCTTTCTTT. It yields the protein CASRGWDGSPEAFF.

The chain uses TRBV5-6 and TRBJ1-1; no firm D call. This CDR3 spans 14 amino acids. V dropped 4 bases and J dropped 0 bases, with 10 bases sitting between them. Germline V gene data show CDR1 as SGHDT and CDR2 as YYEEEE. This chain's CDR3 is CASSPLAVNTEAFF. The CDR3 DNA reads TGTGCCAGCAGCCCTCTAGCAGTGAACACTGAAGCTTTCTTT.

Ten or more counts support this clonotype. The CDR3 region has the DNA TGTGCCAGCAGTTTTCGGGTAGAGGGGGACATTCAGTACTTC. Its protein is CASSFRVEGDIQYF. V usage is TRBV12-3 or TRBV12-4 and J usage is TRBJ2-4; tentatively, D is TRBD1 (6 bases). The CDR3 consists of 14 residues. Trimming pared 3 bases from V and 8 bases from J, leaving 14 bases between.

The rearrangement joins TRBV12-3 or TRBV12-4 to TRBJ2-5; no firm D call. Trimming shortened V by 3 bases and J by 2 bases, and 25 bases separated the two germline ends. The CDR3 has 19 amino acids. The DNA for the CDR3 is TGTGCCAGCAGTTTTTTATTAACGGCCGGAGTAGGGCCACAAGAGACCCAGTACTTC. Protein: CASSFLLTAGVGPQETQYF.

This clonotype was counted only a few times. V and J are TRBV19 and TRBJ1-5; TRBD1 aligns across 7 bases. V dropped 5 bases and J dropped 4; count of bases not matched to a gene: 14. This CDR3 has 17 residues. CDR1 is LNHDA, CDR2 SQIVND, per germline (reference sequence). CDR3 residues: CASSLKGASYLNQPQHF. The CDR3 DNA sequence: TGTGCCAGTAGTCTTAAGGGGGCCTCTTACCTTAATCAGCCCCAGCATTTT.

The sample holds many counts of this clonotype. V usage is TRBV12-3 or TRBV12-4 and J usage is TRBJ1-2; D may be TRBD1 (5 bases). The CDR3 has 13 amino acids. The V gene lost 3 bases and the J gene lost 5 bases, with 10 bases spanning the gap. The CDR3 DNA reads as TGTGCCAGCAGTTTGGGACGGATATATGGCTACACCTTC. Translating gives CASSLGRIYGYTF.